This T cell receptor (beta chain) emerged from a study of blood T cell repertoires in COVID-19. Looking at the study overall: T cells, B-cell-depleted T cells, or PBMCs provided the cDNA or gDNA that served as material.

Per the original methods: Using reference gene primer amplification, nucleated cell counts were estimated. The assay was immunoSEQ multiplex PCR, and TCRdb's table has in-frame clones only and misses some. That table is the source of V, J and clone size, and D and trimming were worked out from the DNA. The data show around 140,000 clones, with about 82% seen just once and over 4% held by the top ten. V lost 4 bases and J lost 8; bases outside the gene matches: 16. Germline values: CDR1 SGHKS, CDR2 YYEKEE (reference sequence). The CDR3 extends over 17 amino acids. The chain employs TRBV5-5 and TRBJ1-4; the match to TRBD1 covers 8 bases. The source of this sequence is a woman of 80 years or more with active or convalescent COVID-19. Sequenced material: peripheral blood. The CDR3 here is CASSQGRWTGIGEKLFF. The CDR3 DNA follows: TGTGCCAGCAGCCAAGGTCGGTGGACAGGGATAGGGGAAAAACTGTTTTTT.